This TCR beta chain was captured in a study of T cells in tuberculosis. For the study at large: A South African cohort included IGRA-negative adolescents, latently infected IGRA-positive adolescents and adults with active tuberculosis.

The sample holds one count of this clone. Its antigen is undetermined. There are 12 residues in the CDR3. V was shortened by 5 bases and J by 4 bases, with 9 bases between the two germline ends. From germline, CDR1 is MNHEY and CDR2 SMNVEV (reference sequence). Study results and limitations: Active tuberculosis TCR-alpha repertoires lay closer to GMM-specific TCRs than IGRA-negative controls, suggesting clonal expansion.

Here immunoSEQ multiplex PCR was the method, and the copy in TCRdb shows in-frame clones only, minus some. The sample gives tens of thousands of clones, around 92% of which show up once; more than 6.5% is in the top ten. What was sequenced was PBMCs. V usage is TRBV27 and J usage is TRBJ2-7, with D perhaps matching TRBD1 (5 bases). This clonotype was obtained from a donor between 10 and 29 years old with latent tuberculosis or without tuberculosis infection. Some clones in this sample may be carry-over from other donors' samples. Here the CDR3 DNA reads TGTGCCAGCAGTGACAGATCATACGAGCAGTACTTC. Its translation is CASSDRSYEQYF.